The 21 T cell receptor beta chains given below trace back to one sample, sequenced in a study of response to subunit inactivated influenza vaccine. TCRdb independently ran MiXCR on the RT-PCR reads; one entry per CDR3 protein. The sample consists of hundreds of thousands of distinct CDR3 sequences, approximately 24% of them appearing once. The sequencing used CD4+ T cells sorted from PBMCs, collected around 5 days after vaccination. These receptors were obtained from a man aged 50 to 59 who received an inactivated influenza vaccine.

The CDR3 spells CASSLGGGTRVKFF. The CDR3 DNA is TGTGCCAGCAGCTTAGGAGGCGGGACTAGAGTTAAGTTCTTC. This chain uses TRBV7-8 with TRBJ2-1; 8 bases match TRBD2. Germline values: CDR1 SGHVS, CDR2 FQNEAQ. This CDR3 is built from 14 residues. V lost 1 base, J lost 14 bases, and 10 bases stayed unmatched.

This clonotype has only one observation. The rearrangement links TRBV7-2 to TRBJ2-7; D possibly corresponds to TRBD2 (6 bases). V was clipped by 0 bases and J by 3 bases, with 9 bases between them. CDR3 length equals 14 residues. Germline values: CDR1 SGHTA, CDR2 FQGNSA. Here the CDR3 DNA reads TGTGCCAGCAGCTTAGCGGGACTTATCTACGAGCAGTACTTC. Protein product: CASSLAGLIYEQYF. Full variable domain (rest looked up from reference TRBV7-2 and TRBJ2-7): GAGVSQSPSNKVTEKGKDVELRCDPISGHTALYWYRQSLGQGLEFLIYFQGNSAPDKSGLPSDRFSAERTGGSVSTLTIQRTQQEDSAVYLCASSLAGLIYEQYFGPGTRLTVT.

CDR3 coding DNA: TGTGCCAGCCTCGAGCAGTACTTC. Its translation: CASLEQYF. V is TRBV7-2 and J is TRBJ2-7; D gene uncertain. The CDR3 totals 8 residues. Germline loops: CDR1 SGHTA, CDR2 FQGNSA. V lost 8 bases, J lost 6 bases, and 2 bases lay in between. Using reference TRBV7-2 and TRBJ2-7 for the parts outside the CDR3, the full variable domain is GAGVSQSPSNKVTEKGKDVELRCDPISGHTALYWYRQSLGQGLEFLIYFQGNSAPDKSGLPSDRFSAERTGGSVSTLTIQRTQQEDSAVYLCASLEQYFGPGTRLTVT.

This clonotype came up many times. The rearrangement joins TRBV5-1 to TRBJ2-3, with TRBD2 matching 9 bases. The ends lost 3 bases at V and 4 bases at J; junction bases unmatched: 6. CDR1 is SGHRS, CDR2 YFSETQ, per germline. The CDR3 consists of 15 residues. The CDR3 DNA sequence: TGCGCCAGCAGCTCCCAAGCGGGGGGTCCAGATACGCAGTATTTT. Protein product: CASSSQAGGPDTQYF.

This clonotype was detected ten times or more. V is TRBV7-8 and J is TRBJ2-5; D unresolved. This CDR3 is built from 14 residues. Trimming shortened V by 1 base and J by 10 bases, and 16 bases separated the two germline ends. Germline V lookup: CDR1 SGHVS, CDR2 FQNEAQ. The CDR3 DNA is TGTGCCAGCAGCTTAGGATCTACAAGAGATATCCAGTACTTC. Amino acids: CASSLGSTRDIQYF.

The V gene is TRBV20-1, the J gene TRBJ2-7, with D possibly matching TRBD1 (7 bases). The CDR3 is made up of 14 amino acids. V was cut by 6 bases and J by 0 bases, with 15 bases left in between. CDR1 is DFQATT, CDR2 SNEGSKA, per germline (reference sequence). Written as DNA, the CDR3 is TGCAGTGCAGGCGGGACAGCCAACTCCTACGAGCAGTACTTC. This translates into CSAGGTANSYEQYF.

Only a few counts were recorded for this clonotype. The rearrangement joins TRBV12-3 or TRBV12-4 to TRBJ1-1; D is ambiguous. CDR3 length: 14 residues. The V gene lost 3 bases and the J gene lost 5 bases, with 13 bases spanning the gap. The CDR3 sequence is CASSFGPSRTEAFF. CDR3 sequence (DNA): TGTGCCAGCAGTTTCGGGCCCAGTAGAACTGAAGCTTTCTTT.

V and J are TRBV2 and TRBJ2-2, with 13 bases lining up with TRBD2. Germline trimming cut 6 bases from V and 9 bases from J; bases unmatched to any gene: 10. CDR1 is SNHLY, CDR2 FYNNEI, per germline. The length of the CDR3 is 16 residues. The CDR3 loop is CASRELAGGPPRELFF. CDR3 sequence (DNA): TGTGCCAGCAGGGAACTAGCGGGAGGGCCCCCTAGGGAGCTGTTTTTT.

This clonotype was counted between two and nine times. The chain recombines TRBV7-2 with TRBJ2-1, with 8 bases aligning to TRBD2. Trimming took 1 base from V and 4 from J; bases not matched to a gene: 9. Germline V gene sequence: CDR1 SGHTA, CDR2 FQGNSA. The CDR3 is made up of 17 amino acids. The CDR3 sequence: CASSLVSGSISYNEQFF. In DNA, the CDR3 is TGTGCCAGCAGCTTAGTGAGCGGGAGTATATCGTACAATGAGCAGTTCTTC.

The chain links TRBV7-2 to TRBJ1-2; TRBD1 might be the D (5 bases). Germline V CDR1 and CDR2: SGHTA, FQGNSA. V lost 5 bases to trimming and J lost 0 bases, with 13 bases between them. This CDR3 region has 15 residues. CDR3 coding DNA: TGTGCCAGCAGCCCCGCCGGGGGACCTAACTATGGCTACACCTTC. Translation: CASSPAGGPNYGYTF.

This clonotype appeared a few times. A clone one base away is much larger, so this may be a read error. The chain is built from TRBV5-6 and TRBJ1-5; TRBD1 aligns across 8 bases. CDR1 is SGHDT and CDR2 is YYEEEE in the germline V gene. With 1 base clipped from V and 0 bases from J, the junction kept 0 bases outside the gene matches. The CDR3 is made up of 15 amino acids. The CDR3 nucleotides read TGTGCCAGCAGCTTGACAGGGGGTAGCAATCAGCCCCAGCATTTT. Protein sequence: CASSLTGGSNQPQHF.

This clonotype was seen more than once but under ten times. This chain joins TRBV20-1 and TRBJ2-3; TRBD2 aligns across 12 bases. This CDR3 is built from 16 residues. Germline assignment: CDR1 DFQATT and CDR2 SNEGSKA (reference sequence). Losses at the gene ends were 6 bases for V and 4 bases for J; bases not matched to a gene: 11. The CDR3 region has the DNA TGCAGTGCGCAGACTAGCGGGGGCGCAAACTCAGATACGCAGTATTTT. This translates into CSAQTSGGANSDTQYF.

This clonotype was seen only a few times. The chain has TRBV20-1 and TRBJ1-5; D unresolved. The V and J ends lost 6 bases and 2 bases respectively, with 20 bases between them. Germline values: CDR1 DFQATT, CDR2 SNEGSKA (reference sequence). The CDR3 has 16 residues. The CDR3 DNA reads as TGCAGTGCGACCCCGGGCCCTTTTTTGGGCAATCAGCCCCAGCATTTT. This sequence encodes CSATPGPFLGNQPQHF.

The chain recombines TRBV28 with TRBJ1-6; 9 bases match TRBD1. This CDR3 contains 14 residues. Trimming took 5 bases from V and 8 from J; bases not matched to a gene: 4. The germline CDR1 and CDR2 sequences are MDHEN and SYDVKM. For the CDR3, the DNA is TGTGCCAGCAGTCGGGGGACAGGGCATTCACCCCTCCACTTT. Translating gives CASSRGTGHSPLHF.

The chain recombines TRBV7-8 with TRBJ2-5; tentative D call: TRBD1 (6 bases). The CDR3 spans 15 residues. Trimming shortened V by 8 bases and J by 5 bases, and 21 bases separated the two germline ends. CDR1 is SGHVS, CDR2 FQNEAQ, per germline. CDR3 bases: TGTGCCAGCTGGTTCAGGGGCTCCAAGAAGGAGACCCAGTACTTC. The encoded protein is CASWFRGSKKETQYF.

The chain joins TRBV7-2 to TRBJ2-7, with 7 bases fitting TRBD2. This CDR3 contains 16 residues. Germline values: CDR1 SGHTA, CDR2 FQGNSA. V lost 7 bases and J lost 3; bases outside the gene matches: 15. The CDR3: CASTLVGGSPFYEQYF. CDR3 DNA: TGTGCCAGCACCCTAGTGGGCGGGAGCCCCTTCTACGAGCAGTACTTC.

This clonotype was seen a few times. The rearrangement uses TRBV6-5 and TRBJ1-1; TRBD1 matches 10 bases. Trimming cost V 3 bases and J 1 base; bases outside gene matches: 11. Germline CDR1 reads MNHEY; CDR2 reads SVGAGI. This CDR3 region has 18 residues. The CDR3 coding sequence is TGTGCCAGCAGTTATGTCGGTTCGACAGGGGGCGGGAACACTGAAGCTTTCTTT. Its protein product is CASSYVGSTGGGNTEAFF.

The chain couples TRBV5-1 to TRBJ2-3; TRBD2 is a possible D gene (5 bases). The CDR3 length is 13 residues. V was cut by 4 bases and J by 6 bases, with 12 bases left in between. Germline V gene lookup returns CDR1 SGHRS and CDR2 YFSETQ. CDR3 DNA: TGCGCCAGCAGCAGCGGAGCCCGGGATACGCAGTATTTT. It is translated as CASSSGARDTQYF.

The chain links TRBV7-2 to TRBJ2-2; D call uncertain. The germline gives CDR1 SGHTA, CDR2 FQGNSA. This CDR3 has 14 residues. With 7 bases removed from V and 2 bases from J, the gap between germline ends came to 11 bases. The CDR3 reads CASTPDHNTGELFF. CDR3 DNA: TGTGCCAGCACTCCGGACCACAACACCGGGGAGCTGTTTTTT.

This clonotype has a handful of counts. This chain uses TRBV20-1 with TRBJ1-1, with D perhaps TRBD1 (5 bases). CDR3 length: 12 amino acids. With 6 bases removed from V and 2 bases from J, the gap between germline ends came to 10 bases. CDR1 and CDR2 (germline): DFQATT, SNEGSKA (reference sequence). The CDR3 is CSAMGPNTEAFF. The CDR3 DNA is TGCAGTGCGATGGGGCCCAACACTGAAGCTTTCTTT.

This clonotype was seen a handful of times. The chain joins TRBV12-3 or TRBV12-4 to TRBJ2-3; maybe TRBD1 (5 bases). V was trimmed by 3 bases and J by 0 bases, leaving 10 bases between them. The CDR3 sequence is 15 residues long. CDR3 residues: CASSLGRKSTDTQYF. The CDR3 DNA reads as TGTGCCAGCAGTTTGGGGCGTAAAAGCACAGATACGCAGTATTTT.